These 9 T cell receptor beta chains came from one sample sequenced in a study of T cells after yellow fever vaccination. TCRdb ran MiXCR on the 5' RACE reads and lists one entry per CDR3 protein. The table shows some 600,000 distinct CDR3 sequences, with more than 9% occurring only once. The starting material was PBMCs, obtained on the day of the yellow fever booster vaccination. The receptors derive from a man younger than 45 who received the YFV17D yellow fever vaccine.

This clonotype occurred a few times. V is TRBV7-9 and J is TRBJ2-1, with D maybe TRBD1 (5 bases). The CDR3 runs 12 residues. The germline CDR1 and CDR2 sequences are SEHNR and FQNEAQ (reference sequence). V was shortened by 7 bases and J by 5 bases, with 9 bases between the two germline ends. Here the CDR3 reads CASKEQDNEQFF. The DNA of the CDR3 is TGTGCCAGCAAGGAACAGGACAATGAGCAGTTCTTC.

At least ten counts were recorded for this clonotype. V usage is TRBV20-1 and J usage is TRBJ2-1; the D gene is possibly TRBD2 (5 bases). The CDR3 loop spans 12 amino acids. Germline-derived CDR1 and CDR2 are DFQATT and SNEGSKA (reference sequence). V was clipped by 1 base and J by 8 bases, with 9 bases between them. The chain's CDR3 is CSARVRAHEQFF. The CDR3 DNA reads as TGCAGTGCTAGAGTGAGGGCCCATGAGCAGTTCTTC.

The sample holds a few counts of this clonotype. This chain links TRBV5-1 with TRBJ2-6; D ambiguous. Trimming left V 7 bases short and J 6 bases short, with 8 bases between. Germline CDR1 is SGHRS and CDR2 is YFSETQ. This CDR3 region has 12 residues. CDR3 sequence reads: CASGFEANVLTF. The CDR3, as DNA: TGCGCCAGCGGGTTTGAGGCCAACGTCCTGACTTTC. Based on the CDR3 plus reference TRBV5-1 and TRBJ2-6, the full variable domain is KAGVTQTPRYLIKTRGQQVTLSCSPISGHRSVSWYQQTPGQGLQFLFEYFSETQRNKGNFPGRFSGRQFSNSRSEMNVSTLELGDSALYLCASGFEANVLTFGAGSRLTVL.

There are a few counts of this clonotype. V and J are TRBV30 and TRBJ1-3; no firm D call. V lost 8 bases and J 0 bases, leaving 11 bases between the germline ends. CDR1 GTSNPN and CDR2 SVGIG come from the germline V gene (reference sequence). The CDR3 totals 13 residues. CDR3 DNA sequence: TGTGCCGAACGAGGGCCCTCTGGAAACACCATATATTTT. Protein sequence: CAERGPSGNTIYF.

This chain joins TRBV10-3 and TRBJ2-7; tentatively, D is TRBD2 (6 bases). This CDR3 region has 12 residues. Per the germline V gene, CDR1 is ENHRY and CDR2 is SYGVKD. V was shortened by 3 bases and J by 5 bases, with 8 bases between the two germline ends. CDR3 sequence: CAISEKRDEQYF. The DNA for the CDR3 is TGTGCCATCAGTGAAAAGCGGGACGAGCAGTACTTC.

The J gene is TRBJ2-1, the V gene TRBV20-1; 8 bases line up with TRBD2. Trimming removed 3 bases from V and 7 bases from J; junction bases left unmatched: 11. There are 15 residues in the CDR3. CDR1 is DFQATT, CDR2 SNEGSKA, per germline (reference sequence). The DNA for the CDR3 is TGCAGTGCTAGTAGGTGGGGCGGGAGGTATAATGAGCAGTTCTTC. Its protein product is CSASRWGGRYNEQFF.

This clonotype has just a few counts. The rearrangement joins TRBV5-1 to TRBJ2-6; D perhaps matches TRBD1 (5 bases). The CDR3 is 18 amino acids. Germline values: CDR1 SGHRS, CDR2 YFSETQ. The germline V and J ends were trimmed by 0 bases and 3 bases, with 16 bases remaining between them. The CDR3 loop reads CASSLEVQGLDGANVLTF. For the CDR3, the DNA is TGCGCCAGCAGCTTGGAGGTGCAGGGTCTTGATGGGGCCAACGTCCTGACTTTC.

The V and J genes are TRBV5-4 and TRBJ2-3; D gene uncertain. V lost 3 bases and J lost 4, with 15 bases in between. The CDR3 spans 15 residues. Germline CDR1 reads SGHNT; CDR2 reads YYREEE (reference sequence). The CDR3 spells CASSSLRVKADTQYF. CDR3 coding DNA: TGTGCCAGCAGCTCCCTCCGAGTGAAGGCAGATACGCAGTATTTT.

A single count supports this clonotype. The V call is TRBV28, the J call TRBJ1-1, with 9 bases fitting TRBD1. V lost 9 bases, J lost 2 bases, and 7 bases stayed unmatched. Looked up from germline, CDR1 is MDHEN and CDR2 is SYDVKM. The CDR3 totals 14 residues. CDR3 DNA sequence: TGTGCCAGTTTGGACAGGGGAAGAAACACTGAAGCTTTCTTT. Translation: CASLDRGRNTEAFF.